This TCR beta chain was captured by sequencing in a study of siplizumab effects on memory and regulatory T cells. General observations from the study: Naive T cells appeared more varied than memory cells and looked like key alloresponse contributors. There was no confirmation of the suppressive function of proliferating Tregs from siplizumab cultures.

Assaying covered 100,000 or so TCR templates per sample. This table comes from immunoSEQ multiplex PCR, and its TCRdb copy is limited to in-frame clones, with some not included. The table includes roughly 50,000 clones, roughly 97% detected once. Comment on this clone: Its antigen is not known.

CDR3 length equals 14 residues. CDR1 and CDR2 from the germline V gene are SGHRS and YFSETQ. The V end lost 4 bases, the J end lost 5 bases, and 12 bases lay between the germline ends. This TCR was recovered from a human donor in good health. Sequencing was done on a sample of naive CD4+ T cells sorted from blood. The chain is built from TRBV5-1 and TRBJ1-4; possibly TRBD1 for D (5 bases). CDR3: CASSHGTGNEKLFF. As DNA, the CDR3 is TGCGCCAGCAGCCACGGGACGGGGAATGAAAAACTGTTTTTT.